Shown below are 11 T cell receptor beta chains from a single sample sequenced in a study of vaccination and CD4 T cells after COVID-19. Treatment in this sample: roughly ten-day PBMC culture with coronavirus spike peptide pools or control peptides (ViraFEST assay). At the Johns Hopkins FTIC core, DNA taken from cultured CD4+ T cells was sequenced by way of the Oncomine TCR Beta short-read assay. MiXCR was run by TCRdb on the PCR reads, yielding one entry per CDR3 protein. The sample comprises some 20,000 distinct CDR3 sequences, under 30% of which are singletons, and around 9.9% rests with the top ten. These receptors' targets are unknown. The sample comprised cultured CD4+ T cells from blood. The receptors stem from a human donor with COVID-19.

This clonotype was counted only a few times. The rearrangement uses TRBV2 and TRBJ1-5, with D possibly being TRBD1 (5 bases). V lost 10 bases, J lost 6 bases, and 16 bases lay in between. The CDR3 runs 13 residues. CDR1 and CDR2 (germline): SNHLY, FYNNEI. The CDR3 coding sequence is TGTGCCACGGCGGAGGGGCTTGTTCAGCCCCAGCATTTT. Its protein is CATAEGLVQPQHF.

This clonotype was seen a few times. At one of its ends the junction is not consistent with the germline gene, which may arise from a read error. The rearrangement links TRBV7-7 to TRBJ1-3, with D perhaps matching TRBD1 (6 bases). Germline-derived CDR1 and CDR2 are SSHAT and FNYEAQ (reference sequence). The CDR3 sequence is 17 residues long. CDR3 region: CASSLGGFGDSGNTIYF. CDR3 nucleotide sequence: TGTGCTAGCAGCTTAGGGGGATTCGGGGACTCTGGAAACACCATATATTTT.

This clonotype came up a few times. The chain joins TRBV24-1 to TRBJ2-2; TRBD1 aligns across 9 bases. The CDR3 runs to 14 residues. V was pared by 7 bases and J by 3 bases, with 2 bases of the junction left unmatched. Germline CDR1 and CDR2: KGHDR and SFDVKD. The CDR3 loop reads CATSRTGDTGELFF. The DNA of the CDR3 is TGTGCCACCAGCCGGACAGGGGACACCGGGGAGCTGTTTTTT.

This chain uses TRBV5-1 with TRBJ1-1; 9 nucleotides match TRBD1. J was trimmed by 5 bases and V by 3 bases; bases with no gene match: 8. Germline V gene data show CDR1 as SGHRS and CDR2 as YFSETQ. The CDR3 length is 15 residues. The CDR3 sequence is CASSSEGTGLTEAFF. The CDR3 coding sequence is TGCGCCAGCAGCTCGGAGGGGACAGGGTTGACTGAAGCTTTCTTT.

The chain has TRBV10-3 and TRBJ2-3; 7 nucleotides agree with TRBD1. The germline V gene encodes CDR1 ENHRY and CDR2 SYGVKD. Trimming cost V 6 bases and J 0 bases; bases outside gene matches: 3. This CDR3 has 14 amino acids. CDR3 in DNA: TGTGCCATCAGCCCGGGACAGAGCACAGATACGCAGTATTTT. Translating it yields CAISPGQSTDTQYF.

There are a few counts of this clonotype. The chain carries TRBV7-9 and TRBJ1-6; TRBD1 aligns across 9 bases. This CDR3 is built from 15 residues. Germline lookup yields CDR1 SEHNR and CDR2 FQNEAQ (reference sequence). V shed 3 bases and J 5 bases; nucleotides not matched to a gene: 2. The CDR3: CASSFDRGNNSPLHF. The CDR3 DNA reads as TGTGCCAGCAGCTTCGACAGGGGGAATAATTCACCCCTCCACTTT. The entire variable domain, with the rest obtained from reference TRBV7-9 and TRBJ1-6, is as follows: DTGVSQNPRHKITKRGQNVTFRCDPISEHNRLYWYRQTLGQGPEFLTYFQNEAQLEKSRLLSDRFSAERPKGSFSTLEIQRTEQGDSAMYLCASSFDRGNNSPLHFGNGTRLTVT.

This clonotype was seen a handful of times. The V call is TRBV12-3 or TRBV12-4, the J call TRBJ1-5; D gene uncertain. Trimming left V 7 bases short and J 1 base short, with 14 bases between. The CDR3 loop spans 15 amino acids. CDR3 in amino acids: CASKNGAQSNQPQHF. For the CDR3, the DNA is TGTGCCAGCAAGAACGGCGCCCAGAGCAATCAGCCCCAGCATTTT.

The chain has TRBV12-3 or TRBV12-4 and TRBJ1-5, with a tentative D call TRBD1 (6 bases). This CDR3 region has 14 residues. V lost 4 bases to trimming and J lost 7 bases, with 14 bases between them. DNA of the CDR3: TGTGCCAGCAGTTCAGGGGTGGCAGGCCAGCCCCAGCATTTT. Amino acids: CASSSGVAGQPQHF.

The CDR3 DNA reads as TGCGCCAGCAGCTTCCGGGGGGTATACACAGATACGCAGTATTTT. Translated: CASSFRGVYTDTQYF. The chain employs TRBV5-1 and TRBJ2-3, with 7 bases aligning to TRBD2. The CDR3 runs 15 residues. J lost 2 bases, V lost 2 bases, and 5 bases had no gene match. Germline V CDR1 and CDR2: SGHRS, YFSETQ.

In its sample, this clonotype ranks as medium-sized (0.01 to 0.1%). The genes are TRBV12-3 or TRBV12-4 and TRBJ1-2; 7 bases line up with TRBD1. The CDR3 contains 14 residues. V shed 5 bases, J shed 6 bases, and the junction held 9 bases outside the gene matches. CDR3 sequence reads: CASSPRQGFDGYTF. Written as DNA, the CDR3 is TGTGCCAGCAGTCCCAGACAGGGCTTCGATGGCTACACCTTC.

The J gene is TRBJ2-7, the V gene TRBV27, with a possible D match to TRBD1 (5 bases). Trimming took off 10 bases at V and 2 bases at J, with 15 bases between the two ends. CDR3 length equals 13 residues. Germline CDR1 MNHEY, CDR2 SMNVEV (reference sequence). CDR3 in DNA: TGTGCCACCCGGACATTGGGGACCTACGAGCAGTACTTC. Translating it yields CATRTLGTYEQYF.